This T cell receptor beta chain was sequenced in a study of control samples from healthy donors and cancer patients. The CDR3 sequence is 13 residues long. V gave up 6 bases and J gave up 4 bases, with 10 bases separating them. Using immunoSEQ multiplex PCR, the repertoire was profiled, and TCRdb retains in-frame clones only, with some absent. The table includes 150,000 to 200,000 clones, roughly 89% detected once. Material for sequencing was blood. V and J are TRBV12-3 or TRBV12-4 and TRBJ1-3; D call uncertain. The clonotype originates from a woman in her 30s in good health. CDR3 sequence: CASSPPPGNTIYF. CDR3 sequence (DNA): TGTGCCAGCAGCCCCCCGCCAGGAAACACCATATATTTT.